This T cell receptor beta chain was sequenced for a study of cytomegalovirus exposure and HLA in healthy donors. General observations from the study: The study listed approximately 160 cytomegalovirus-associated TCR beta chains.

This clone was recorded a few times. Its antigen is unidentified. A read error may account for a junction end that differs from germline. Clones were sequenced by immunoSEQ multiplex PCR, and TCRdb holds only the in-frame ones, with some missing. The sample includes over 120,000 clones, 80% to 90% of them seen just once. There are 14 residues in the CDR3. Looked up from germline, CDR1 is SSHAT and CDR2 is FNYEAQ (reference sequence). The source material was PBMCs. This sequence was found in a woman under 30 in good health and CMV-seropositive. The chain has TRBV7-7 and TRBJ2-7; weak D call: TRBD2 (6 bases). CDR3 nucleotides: TGTGCTAGCAGCTTAGCGGACAACTCCTACGAGCAGTACTTC. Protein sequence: CASSLADNSYEQYF. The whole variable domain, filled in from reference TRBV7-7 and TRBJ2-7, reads GAGVSQSPRYKVTKRGQDVTLRCDPISSHATLYWYQQALGQGPEFLTYFNYEAQPDKSGLPSDRFSAERPEGSISTLTIQRTEQRDSAMYRCASSLADNSYEQYFGPGTRLTVT.